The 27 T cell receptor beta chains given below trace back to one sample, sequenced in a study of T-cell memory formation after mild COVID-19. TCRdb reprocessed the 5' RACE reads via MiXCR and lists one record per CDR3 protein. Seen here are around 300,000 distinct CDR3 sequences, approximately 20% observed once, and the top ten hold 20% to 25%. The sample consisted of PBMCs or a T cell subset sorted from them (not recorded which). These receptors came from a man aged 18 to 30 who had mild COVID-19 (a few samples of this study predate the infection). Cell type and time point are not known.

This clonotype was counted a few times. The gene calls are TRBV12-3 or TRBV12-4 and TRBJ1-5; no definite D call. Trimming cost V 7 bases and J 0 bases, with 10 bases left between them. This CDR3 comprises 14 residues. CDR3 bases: TGTGCCAGCAACAACGTGAATAGCAATCAGCCCCAGCATTTT. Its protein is CASNNVNSNQPQHF.

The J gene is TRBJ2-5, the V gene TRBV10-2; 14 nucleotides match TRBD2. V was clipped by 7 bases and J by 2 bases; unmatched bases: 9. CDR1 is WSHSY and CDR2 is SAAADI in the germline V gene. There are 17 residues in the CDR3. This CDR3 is CASTKTSGGAIQETQYF. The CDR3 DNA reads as TGCGCCAGCACCAAGACTAGCGGGGGGGCGATACAAGAGACCCAGTACTTC.

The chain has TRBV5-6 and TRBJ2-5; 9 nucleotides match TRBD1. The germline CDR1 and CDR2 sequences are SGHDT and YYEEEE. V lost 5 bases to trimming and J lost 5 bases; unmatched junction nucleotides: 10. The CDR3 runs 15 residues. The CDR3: CASSGLDRGGETQYF. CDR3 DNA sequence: TGTGCCAGCAGTGGACTTGACAGGGGGGGTGAGACCCAGTACTTC.

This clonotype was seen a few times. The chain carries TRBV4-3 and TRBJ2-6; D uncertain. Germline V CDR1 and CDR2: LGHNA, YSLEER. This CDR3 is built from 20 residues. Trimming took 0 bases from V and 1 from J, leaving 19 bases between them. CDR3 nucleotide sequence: TGCGCCAGCAGCCAAGAACAGTTTATCACCTTAGTATCTGGGGCCAACGTCCTGACTTTC. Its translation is CASSQEQFITLVSGANVLTF.

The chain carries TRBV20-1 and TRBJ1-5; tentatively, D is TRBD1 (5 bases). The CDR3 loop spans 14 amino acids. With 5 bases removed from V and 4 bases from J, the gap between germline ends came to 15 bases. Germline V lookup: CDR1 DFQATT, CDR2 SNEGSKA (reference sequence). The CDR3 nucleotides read TGCAGTGCTCCAACTCGGGGCAGTAATCAGCCCCAGCATTTT. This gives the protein CSAPTRGSNQPQHF.

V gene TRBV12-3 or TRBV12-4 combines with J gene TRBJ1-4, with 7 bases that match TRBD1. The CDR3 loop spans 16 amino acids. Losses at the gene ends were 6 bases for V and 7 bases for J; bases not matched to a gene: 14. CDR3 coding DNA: TGTGCCAGCAGCATTTGGGCGTGGGACAGCGGTGAAAAACTGTTTTTT. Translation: CASSIWAWDSGEKLFF.

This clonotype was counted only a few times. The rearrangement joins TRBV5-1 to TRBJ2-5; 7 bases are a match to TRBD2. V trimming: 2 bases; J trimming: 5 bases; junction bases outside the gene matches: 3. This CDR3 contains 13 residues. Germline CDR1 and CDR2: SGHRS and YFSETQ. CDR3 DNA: TGCGCCAGCAGCTTCGGGGAGGGTGAGACCCAGTACTTC. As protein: CASSFGEGETQYF.

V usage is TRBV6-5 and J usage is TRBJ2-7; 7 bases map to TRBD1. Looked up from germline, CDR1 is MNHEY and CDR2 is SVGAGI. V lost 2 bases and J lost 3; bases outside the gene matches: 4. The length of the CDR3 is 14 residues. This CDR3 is CASSYRAGGYEQYV. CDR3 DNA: TGTGCCAGCAGTTACCGGGCAGGGGGCTACGAGCAGTACGTC.

CDR3 region: CASVGARGQPQHF. CDR3 in DNA: TGTGCCAGCGTGGGGGCGCGGGGTCAGCCCCAGCATTTT. The rearrangement links TRBV6-2 or TRBV6-3 to TRBJ1-5; maybe TRBD1 (6 bases). The CDR3 consists of 13 residues. Per germline, CDR1 MNHEY and CDR2 SVGEGT. Trimming stripped 8 bases from V and 6 bases from J, with 14 bases between.

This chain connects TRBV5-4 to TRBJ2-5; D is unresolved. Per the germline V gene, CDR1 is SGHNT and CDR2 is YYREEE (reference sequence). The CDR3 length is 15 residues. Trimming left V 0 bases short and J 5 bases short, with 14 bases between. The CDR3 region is CASSLAGSREETQYF. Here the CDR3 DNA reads TGTGCCAGCAGCTTGGCCGGCTCTAGAGAGGAGACCCAGTACTTC. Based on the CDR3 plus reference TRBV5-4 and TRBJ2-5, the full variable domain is ETGVTQSPTHLIKTRGQQVTLRCSSQSGHNTVSWYQQALGQGPQFIFQYYREEENGRGNFPPRFSGLQFPNYSSELNVNALELDDSALYLCASSLAGSREETQYFGPGTRLLVL.

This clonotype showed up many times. CDR3 residues: CASSWLAESTDTQYF. The CDR3, as DNA: TGCGCCAGCAGCTGGCTAGCGGAGAGCACAGATACGCAGTATTTT. The chain couples TRBV5-1 to TRBJ2-3; 7 nucleotides line up with TRBD2. Germline CDR1 SGHRS, CDR2 YFSETQ. The CDR3 is 15 amino acids. V shed 3 bases, J shed 0 bases, and the junction held 4 bases outside the gene matches.

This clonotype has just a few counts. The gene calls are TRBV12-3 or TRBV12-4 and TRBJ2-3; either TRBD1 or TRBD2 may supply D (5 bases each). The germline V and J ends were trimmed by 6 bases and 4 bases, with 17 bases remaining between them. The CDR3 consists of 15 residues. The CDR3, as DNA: TGTGCCAGCAGGGGGACCGGCCGGGGTGCAGATACGCAGTATTTT. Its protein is CASRGTGRGADTQYF.

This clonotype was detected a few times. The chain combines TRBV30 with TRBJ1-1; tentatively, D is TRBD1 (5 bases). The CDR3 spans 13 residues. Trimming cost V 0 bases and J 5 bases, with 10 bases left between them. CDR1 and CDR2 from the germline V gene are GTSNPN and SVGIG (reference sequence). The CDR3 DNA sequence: TGTGCCTGGAGTGTACAGGCGGGGACTGAAGCTTTCTTT. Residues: CAWSVQAGTEAFF.

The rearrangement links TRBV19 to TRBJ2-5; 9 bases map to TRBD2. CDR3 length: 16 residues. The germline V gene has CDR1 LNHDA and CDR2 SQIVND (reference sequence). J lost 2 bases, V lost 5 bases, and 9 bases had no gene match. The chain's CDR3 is CASSSTLAGRQETQYF. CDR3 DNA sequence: TGTGCCAGTAGTTCGACCCTAGCGGGGCGACAAGAGACCCAGTACTTC.

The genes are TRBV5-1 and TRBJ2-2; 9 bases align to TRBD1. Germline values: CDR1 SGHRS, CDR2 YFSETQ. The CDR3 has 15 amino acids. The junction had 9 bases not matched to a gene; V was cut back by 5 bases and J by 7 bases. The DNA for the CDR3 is TGCGCCAGCAGAAAGTGGGACAGGGACAGCGGGGAGCTGTTTTTT. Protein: CASRKWDRDSGELFF.

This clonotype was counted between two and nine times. In DNA form, the CDR3 reads TGTGCCAGCAGCCTGGAGGGACAGTCCTATCAGCCCCAGCATTTT. Protein: CASSLEGQSYQPQHF. The chain joins TRBV4-2 to TRBJ1-5, with TRBD1 matching 7 bases. The germline V gene has CDR1 LGHNA and CDR2 YNFKEQ. This CDR3 contains 15 residues. The junction had 8 bases not matched to a gene; V was cut back by 4 bases and J by 5 bases.

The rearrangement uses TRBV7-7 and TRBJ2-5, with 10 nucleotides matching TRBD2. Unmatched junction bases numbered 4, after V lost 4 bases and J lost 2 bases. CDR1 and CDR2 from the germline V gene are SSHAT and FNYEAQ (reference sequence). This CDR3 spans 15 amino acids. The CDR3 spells CASSSGLAEQETQYF. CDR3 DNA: TGTGCCAGCAGCTCCGGACTAGCGGAGCAAGAGACCCAGTACTTC.

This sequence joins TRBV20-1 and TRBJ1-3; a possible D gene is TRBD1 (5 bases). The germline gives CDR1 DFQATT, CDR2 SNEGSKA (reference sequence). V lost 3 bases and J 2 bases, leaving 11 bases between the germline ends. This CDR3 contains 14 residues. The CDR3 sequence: CSASTRETGNTIYF. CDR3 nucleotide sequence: TGCAGTGCTAGTACCAGGGAGACTGGAAACACCATATATTTT.

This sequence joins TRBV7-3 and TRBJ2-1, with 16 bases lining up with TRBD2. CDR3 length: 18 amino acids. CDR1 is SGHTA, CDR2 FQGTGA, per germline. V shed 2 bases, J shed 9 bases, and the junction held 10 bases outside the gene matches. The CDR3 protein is CASSLQGTSGGAVGEQFF. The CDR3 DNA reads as TGTGCCAGCAGCTTACAGGGGACTAGCGGGGGGGCAGTAGGTGAGCAGTTCTTC. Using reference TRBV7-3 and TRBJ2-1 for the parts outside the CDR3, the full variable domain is GAGVSQTPSNKVTEKGKYVELRCDPISGHTALYWYRQSLGQGPEFLIYFQGTGAADDSGLPNDRFFAVRPEGSVSTLKIQRTERGDSAVYLCASSLQGTSGGAVGEQFFGPGTRLTVL.

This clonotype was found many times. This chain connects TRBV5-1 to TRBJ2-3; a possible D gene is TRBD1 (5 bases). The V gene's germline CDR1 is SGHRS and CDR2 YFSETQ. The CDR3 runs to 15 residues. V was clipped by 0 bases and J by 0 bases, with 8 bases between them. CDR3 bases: TGCGCCAGCAGCTTGGGACAGACTAGCACAGATACGCAGTATTTT. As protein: CASSLGQTSTDTQYF.

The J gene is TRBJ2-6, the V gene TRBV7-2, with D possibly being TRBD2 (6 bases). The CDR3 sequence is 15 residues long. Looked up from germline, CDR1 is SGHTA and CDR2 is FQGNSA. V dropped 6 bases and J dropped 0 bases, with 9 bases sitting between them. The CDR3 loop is CASRPTSSGANVLTF. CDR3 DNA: TGTGCCAGCAGACCGACTAGCTCTGGGGCCAACGTCCTGACTTTC.

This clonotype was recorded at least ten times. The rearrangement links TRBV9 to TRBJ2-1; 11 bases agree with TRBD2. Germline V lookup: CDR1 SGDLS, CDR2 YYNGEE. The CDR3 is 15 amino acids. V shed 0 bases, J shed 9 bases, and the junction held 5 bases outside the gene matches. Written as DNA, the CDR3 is TGTGCCAGCAGCGTAGGCCCTACTAGCGGGGGTGAGCAGTTCTTC. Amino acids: CASSVGPTSGGEQFF.

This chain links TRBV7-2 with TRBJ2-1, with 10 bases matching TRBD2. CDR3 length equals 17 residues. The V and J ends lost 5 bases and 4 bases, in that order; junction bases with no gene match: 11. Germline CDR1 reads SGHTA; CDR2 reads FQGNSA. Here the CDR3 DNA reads TGTGCCAGCAGCACCCCCCTTGGACTAGCGGTTTACAATGAGCAGTTCTTC. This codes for CASSTPLGLAVYNEQFF. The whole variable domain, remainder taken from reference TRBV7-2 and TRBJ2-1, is GAGVSQSPSNKVTEKGKDVELRCDPISGHTALYWYRQSLGQGLEFLIYFQGNSAPDKSGLPSDRFSAERTGGSVSTLTIQRTQQEDSAVYLCASSTPLGLAVYNEQFFGPGTRLTVL.

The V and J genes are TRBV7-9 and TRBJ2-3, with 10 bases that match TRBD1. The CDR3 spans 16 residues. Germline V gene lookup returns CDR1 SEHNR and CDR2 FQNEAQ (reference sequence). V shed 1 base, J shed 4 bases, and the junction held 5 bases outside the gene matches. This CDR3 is CASSLGTGGVADTQYF. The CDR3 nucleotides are TGTGCCAGCAGCTTAGGGACAGGGGGAGTTGCAGATACGCAGTATTTT.

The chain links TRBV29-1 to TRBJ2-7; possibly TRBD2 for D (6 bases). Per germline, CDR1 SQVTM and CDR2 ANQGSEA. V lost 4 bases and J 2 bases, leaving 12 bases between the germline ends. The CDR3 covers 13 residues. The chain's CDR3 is CSVVRGTTYEQYF. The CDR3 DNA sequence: TGCAGCGTTGTCCGGGGGACCACCTACGAGCAGTACTTC.

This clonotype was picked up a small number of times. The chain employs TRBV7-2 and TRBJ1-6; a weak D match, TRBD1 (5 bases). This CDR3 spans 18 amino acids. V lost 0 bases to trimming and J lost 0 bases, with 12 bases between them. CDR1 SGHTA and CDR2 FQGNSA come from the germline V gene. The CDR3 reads CASSLAETDSSYNSPLHF. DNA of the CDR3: TGTGCCAGCAGCTTAGCGGAGACAGACAGCTCCTATAATTCACCCCTCCACTTT.

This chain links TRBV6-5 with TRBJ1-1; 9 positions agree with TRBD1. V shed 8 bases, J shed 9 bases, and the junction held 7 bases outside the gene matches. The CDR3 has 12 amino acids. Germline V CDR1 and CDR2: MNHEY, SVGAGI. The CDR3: CASGLQGAQAFF. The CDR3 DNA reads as TGTGCCAGCGGACTACAGGGGGCACAAGCTTTCTTT.